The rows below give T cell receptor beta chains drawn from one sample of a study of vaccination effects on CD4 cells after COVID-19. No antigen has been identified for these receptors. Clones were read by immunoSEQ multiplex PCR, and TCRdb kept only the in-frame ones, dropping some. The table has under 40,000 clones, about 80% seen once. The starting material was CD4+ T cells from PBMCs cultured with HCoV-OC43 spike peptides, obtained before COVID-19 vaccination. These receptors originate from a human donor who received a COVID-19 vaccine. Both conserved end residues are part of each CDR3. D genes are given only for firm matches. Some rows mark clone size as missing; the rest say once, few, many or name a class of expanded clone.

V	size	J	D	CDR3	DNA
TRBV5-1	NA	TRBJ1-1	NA	CASSLGVNTEAFF	TGCGCCAGCAGCTTGGGGGTGAACACTGAAGCTTTCTTT
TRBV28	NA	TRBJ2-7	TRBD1	CASSFPDRGDEQYF	TGTGCCAGCAGTTTCCCTGACAGGGGCGACGAGCAGTACTTC
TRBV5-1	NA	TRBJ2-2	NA	CASSSGTAIPGELFF	TGCGCCAGCAGCTCCGGGACTGCAATCCCCGGGGAGCTGTTTTTT
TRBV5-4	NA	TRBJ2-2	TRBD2	CASSPGLGQSTGELFF	TGTGCCAGCAGCCCAGGACTAGGACAAAGCACCGGGGAGCTGTTTTTT
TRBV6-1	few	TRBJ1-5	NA	CASSEGDGLNQPQHF	TGTGCCAGCAGTGAAGGGGACGGACTCAATCAGCCCCAGCATTTT
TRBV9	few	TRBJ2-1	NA	CASSEGEGLYNEQFF	TGTGCCAGCAGCGAGGGGGAGGGCCTTTACAATGAGCAGTTCTTC
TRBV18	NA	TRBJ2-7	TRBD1	CASSPRSGTGLISYEQYF	TGTGCCAGCTCACCACGGAGCGGGACAGGGTTGATCTCCTACGAGCAGTACTTC
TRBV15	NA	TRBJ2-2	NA	CATSRASNTGELFF	TGTGCCACCAGCAGAGCCAGTAACACCGGGGAGCTGTTTTTT
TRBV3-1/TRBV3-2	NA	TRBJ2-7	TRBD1	CASSPTGTGAYEQYF	TGTGCCAGCAGCCCTACCGGGACAGGGGCCTACGAGCAGTACTTC
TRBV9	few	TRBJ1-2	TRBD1	CASSVGQGAGGYTF	TGTGCCAGCAGCGTAGGCCAGGGGGCTGGTGGCTACACCTTC
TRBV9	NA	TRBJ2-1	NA	CASSVGSLFEEQFF	TGTGCCAGCAGCGTCGGCAGTCTATTTGAAGAGCAGTTCTTC
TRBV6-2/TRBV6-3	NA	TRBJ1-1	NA	CASSPRINPNTEAFF	TGTGCCAGCAGCCCTCGCATTAATCCGAACACTGAAGCTTTCTTT
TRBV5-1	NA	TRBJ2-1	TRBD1	CASSPHAGQGGNEQFF	TGCGCCAGCAGCCCCCACGCAGGACAGGGTGGGAATGAGCAGTTCTTC
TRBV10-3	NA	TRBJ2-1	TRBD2	CAIRELAGGYNEQFF	TGTGCCATCAGAGAACTAGCGGGAGGGTACAATGAGCAGTTCTTC
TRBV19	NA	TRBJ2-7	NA	CASSPTAGLTYEQYF	TGTGCCAGTAGTCCGACAGCGGGCTTAACCTACGAGCAGTACTTC
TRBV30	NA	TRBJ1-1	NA	CAWRTERRPEAFF	TGTGCCTGGAGGACCGAGCGACGACCTGAAGCTTTCTTT
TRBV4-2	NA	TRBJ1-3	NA	CASSPMGEVVYRNTIYF	TGTGCCAGCAGCCCCATGGGTGAAGTCGTGTACCGAAACACCATATATTTT
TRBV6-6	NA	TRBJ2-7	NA	CASRLRGGEQYF	TGTGCCAGCAGATTGAGGGGTGGCGAGCAGTACTTC
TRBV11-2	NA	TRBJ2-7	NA	CASSFQYSMTYEQYF	TGTGCCAGCAGCTTCCAGTACTCAATGACCTACGAGCAGTACTTC
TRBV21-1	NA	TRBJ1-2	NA	CASSTSKGRGWCGGYTF	TGTGCCAGCAGCACTTCAAAAGGGCGGGGCTGGTGTGGTGGCTACACCTTC
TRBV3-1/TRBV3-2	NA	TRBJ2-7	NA	CASSQAGREQYF	TGTGCCAGCAGCCAAGCTGGAAGGGAGCAGTACTTC
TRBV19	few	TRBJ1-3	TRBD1	CASRRDRSSGNTIYF	TGTGCCAGTAGGCGGGACAGGAGCTCTGGAAACACCATATATTTT
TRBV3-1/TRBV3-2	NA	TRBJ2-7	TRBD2	CASRRTSGRSYEQYF	TGTGCCAGCAGGCGAACTAGCGGGCGTTCCTACGAGCAGTACTTC
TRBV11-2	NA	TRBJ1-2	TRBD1	CASSPDRGKGGYTF	TGTGCCAGCAGCCCGGACAGGGGCAAGGGGGGCTACACCTTC
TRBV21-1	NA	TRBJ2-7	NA	CASSKRPLGAGVSYEQYF	TGTGCCAGCAGCAAAAGACCCCTTGGGGCAGGGGTTTCCTACGAGCAGTACTTC
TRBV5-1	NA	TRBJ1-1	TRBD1	CASSLGGGQGTEAFF	TGCGCCAGCAGCTTGGGGGGGGGACAGGGGACTGAAGCTTTCTTT
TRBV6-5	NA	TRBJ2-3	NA	CAARDSLDTQYF	TGTGCCGCCCGGGACTCCCTAGATACGCAGTATTTT
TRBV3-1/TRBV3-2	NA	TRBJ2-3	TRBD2	CASRERGGLGAQYF	TGTGCCAGCAGGGAGCGGGGGGGGCTTGGAGCGCAGTATTTT
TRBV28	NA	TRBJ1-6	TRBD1	CASSLWDRVNSPLHF	TGTGCCAGCAGTTTATGGGACAGGGTTAATTCACCCCTCCACTTT
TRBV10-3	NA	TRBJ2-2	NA	CAIRGWSNTGELFF	TGTGCCATCAGGGGCTGGTCGAACACCGGGGAGCTGTTTTTT
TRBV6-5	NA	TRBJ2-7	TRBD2	CASSYSTSGGYEQYF	TGTGCCAGCAGTTACTCGACTAGCGGGGGCTACGAGCAGTACTTC
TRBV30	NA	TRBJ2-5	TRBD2	CAWSLSRTSGGETQYF	TGTGCCTGGAGTCTAAGTCGGACTAGCGGGGGTGAGACCCAGTACTTC
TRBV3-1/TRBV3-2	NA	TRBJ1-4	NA	CASSPTDYPEKLFF	TGTGCCAGCAGCCCGACAGACTACCCTGAAAAACTGTTTTTT
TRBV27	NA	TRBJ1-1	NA	CASRRDGLREAFF	TGTGCCAGCAGGCGGGACGGCCTCCGGGAAGCTTTCTTT
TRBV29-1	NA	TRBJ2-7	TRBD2	CSVGTSGSSYEQYF	TGCAGCGTCGGGACTAGCGGGAGCTCCTACGAGCAGTACTTC
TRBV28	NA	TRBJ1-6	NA	CASSGTASPLHF	TGTGCCAGCAGTGGAACAGCTTCACCCCTCCACTTT